The 11 T cell receptor beta chains below were found in one sample sequenced in a study of post-analysis software for immune sequencing data. Their recognized antigens are unknown. Regarding the study as a whole: Among about 5 TRBV segments more frequent in patients than controls were TRBV5-6, TRBV5-1 and TRBV20-1.

Presence of unique molecular identifiers characterized the TCR beta cDNA libraries. A single record per CDR3 protein comes from TCRdb applying MiXCR to the PCR reads. The sample carries more than 450,000 distinct CDR3 sequences, 30% to 40% recorded once. The sequenced sample was blood. The receptors derive from a girl under 18 with multiple sclerosis.

On this clonotype: An end of the junction differs from the germline gene, which may be a read error. The V and J genes are TRBV7-7 and TRBJ2-3, with D perhaps TRBD1 (5 bases). This CDR3 region has 15 residues. Germline V gives CDR1 SSHAT, CDR2 FNYEAQ (reference sequence). CDR3 sequence (DNA): TGTGCTAGCAGCCTTAGTTGGGAAAGGGGAGATACGCAGTATTTT. It specifies CASSLSWERGDTQYF.

This clonotype was seen once. The chain couples TRBV28 to TRBJ2-7; D call uncertain. The CDR3 runs to 11 residues. Germline lookup yields CDR1 MDHEN and CDR2 SYDVKM. Trimming stripped 1 base from V and 6 bases from J, with 4 bases between. This chain's CDR3 is CASSLLLEQYF. CDR3 in DNA: TGTGCCAGCAGTTTATTACTCGAGCAGTACTTC.

This chain uses TRBV7-9 with TRBJ1-1; D gene uncertain. Germline loops: CDR1 SEHNR, CDR2 FQNEAQ (reference sequence). Trimming left V 8 bases short and J 2 bases short, with 12 bases between. The CDR3 covers 13 residues. The CDR3 reads CASVAQPNTEAFF. The DNA for the CDR3 is TGTGCCAGCGTCGCGCAGCCTAACACTGAAGCTTTCTTT.

On this clonotype itself: A junction end diverges from the germline sequence, so it may reflect a read error. This rearrangement joins TRBV12-3 or TRBV12-4 to TRBJ2-1; 8 bases fit TRBD2. This CDR3 region has 15 residues. The CDR3 sequence is CASSLGRGAYNELFF. The CDR3 DNA is TGTGCCAGCAGTTTGGGGCGGGGGGCCTACAATGAGCTGTTCTTC.

Notes on this clonotype: Mismatch with germline at one junction end may stem from a read error. V usage is TRBV7-8 and J usage is TRBJ2-3; 9 nucleotides agree with TRBD2. The CDR3 runs to 17 residues. Germline CDR1 is SGHVS and CDR2 is FQNEAQ. The CDR3 DNA reads TGTGCCAGCAGCTTAGCGGCGGGGGGGCCTCGCACAGATACGCGGTATTTT. Amino acids: CASSLAAGGPRTDTRYF.

This rearrangement joins TRBV21-1 to TRBJ2-5; the tabulated D call, TRBD1, remains unverified against the DNA. TRBV21-1 has pseudogene status. The length of the CDR3 is 15 residues. The CDR3 nucleotides are TGTGCCAGCAGCAAACCGCACAGGGGGGGGGAGACCCAGTACTTC. It is translated as CASSKPHRGGETQYF.

This clonotype has ten or more counts. Written as DNA, the CDR3 is TGTGCCAGCAGTCGTGGGGTAATCTACGAGCAGTACTTC. Its protein is CASSRGVIYEQYF. The rearrangement uses TRBV6-5 and TRBJ2-7; D gene ambiguous. The length of the CDR3 is 13 residues. V lost 5 bases and J 3 bases, leaving 11 bases between the germline ends. Germline lookup yields CDR1 MNHEY and CDR2 SVGAGI.

This clonotype has just a few counts. This chain links TRBV29-1 with TRBJ2-5, with 9 bases aligning to TRBD1. Germline-derived CDR1 and CDR2 are SQVTM and ANQGSEA. V shed 8 bases and J 4 bases; nucleotides not matched to a gene: 2. The CDR3 has 11 residues. CDR3 sequence (DNA): TGCAGCTCGGGACAGGGAGAGACCCAGTACTTC. Amino acids: CSSGQGETQYF.

The chain employs TRBV27 and TRBJ2-5; TRBD1 aligns across 10 bases. The CDR3 is 14 residues long. Trimming cost V 6 bases and J 5 bases; bases outside gene matches: 6. Germline loops: CDR1 MNHEY, CDR2 SMNVEV (reference sequence). This chain's CDR3 is CASRTGGGGETQYF. CDR3 nucleotide sequence: TGTGCCAGCAGGACAGGGGGCGGTGGGGAGACCCAGTACTTC.

In this sample, this clonotype turned up a few times. This chain links TRBV7-2 with TRBJ2-4; the match to TRBD2 covers 9 bases. The trim removed 2 bases at V and 0 bases at J, leaving 8 bases unmatched. The germline V gene encodes CDR1 SGHTA and CDR2 FQGNSA. The CDR3 extends over 18 amino acids. The CDR3 coding sequence is TGTGCCAGCAGCTTAATAGCGGGGGCCCCTATAGCCAAAAACATTCAGTACTTC. Translation: CASSLIAGAPIAKNIQYF.

This chain uses TRBV7-2 with TRBJ2-1; TRBD1 or TRBD2 may be the D gene (5 bases each). With 5 bases removed from V and 8 bases from J, the gap between germline ends came to 13 bases. In germline, CDR1 is SGHTA, CDR2 FQGNSA. The CDR3 contains 13 residues. The CDR3 coding sequence is TGTGCCAGCAGCCTCATTGGGGGTGATGAGCAGTTCTTC. Amino acid sequence: CASSLIGGDEQFF.